This T cell receptor (beta chain) was identified during a study of CD8+ T cells in alopecia areata (dated by TCRdb to 2017 to 2018). Context from the whole study: The treated patients took part in an open-label pilot trial in which moderate-to-severe alopecia areata was treated with oral tofacitinib at 5 to 10 mg twice daily. Patients stayed on tofacitinib for 6 to 18 months and then had 6 months of follow-up off drug so that delayed response and recurrence could be assessed. Patients on tofacitinib were biopsied at baseline and after 4 and 24 weeks of treatment, and several of the patients also had a later scalp biopsy. For the treated patients, the SALT score, which quantifies what percentage of scalp surface area is affected, served as the measure of disease severity. On the human side, TCRbeta sequencing was run on scalp tissue and on sorted CD4+ and CD8+ peripheral blood T cells from healthy controls and from alopecia areata patients with either patchy or totalis/universalis disease. Clonality in the scalp was compared among normal scalp (n=4), patchy alopecia areata scalp (n=8), and alopecia totalis/universalis scalp (n=8). TCRbeta CDR3 regions were amplified by immunoSEQ multiplex PCR using 35 Vbeta forward and 13 Jbeta reverse primers. RNA was extracted with the PAXgene miRNA kit for fixed scalp, the miRNeasy kit for PBMCs, and the RNeasy kit for mouse skin. High-throughput TCRbeta sequencing was used to examine T cell clonal expansion in alopecia areata in both the C3H/HeJ mouse model and human patients.

The time point label, as the study defines it: about 4 weeks on oral tofacitinib. The intended sense of this specimen's treatment or condition label: oral pan-JAK inhibitor, 5-10 mg twice daily. Lesional scalp punch biopsies and peripheral blood were obtained from alopecia areata patients. PBMCs were separated by density centrifugation and stained for CD3, CD4 and CD8, after which CD4+ and CD8+ T cells were sorted on a FACSAria. Trimming takes 3 bases off V and 3 bases off J; junction bases not matched to a gene: 11. Taken from cysteine to phenylalanine, the CDR3 has 16 residues. The only DNA kept is the CDR3, 48 bases in frame from the first base. From the germline V gene, CDR1 is SQVTM and CDR2 is ANQGSEA. General conclusions and limits of the study: TCR sequences shared between patients were less clear than in mice, possibly partly because of HLA diversity in the patient population. Many expanded lesional clones were found to persist in scalp and blood during tofacitinib treatment, and relapse after treatment cessation may be partly explained by this persistence. Scalp TCR repertoire analysis is complicated because resident alphabeta T cells in normal human skin are also sequenced, whereas mouse skin is dominated by gammadelta T cells. With tofacitinib, both scalp clonality and the number of expanded CD8+ clones among the top 100 scalp clones went down significantly. Because the treated cohort was small and had only one nonresponder, larger studies are needed to examine links between baseline CD8+ expansion and response. Compared with normal scalp, lesional scalp, particularly in alopecia totalis/universalis, had higher clonality and more expanded CD8+ clones, which suggests antigenic drive.

Libraries were prepared through the immunoSEQ multiplex PCR assay. RNA was extracted from all samples and reverse transcribed into cDNA as template for TCR sequencing. SuperScript III was used for first-strand cDNA synthesis, primed with a 2:1 mix of oligo-dT and random hexamers. A synthetic immune receptor repertoire was used to assess amplification bias, and residual bias was removed computationally. Per the authors' processing: Raw reads were preprocessed to remove errors, and CDR3 was defined according to IMGT conventions as the region from the conserved cysteine to phenylalanine. Clonality was calculated as 1 minus Shannon entropy normalized by log2 of the number of productive unique TCRs. Scalp TCRbeta sequences were cross-referenced with sorted blood CD4 and CD8 repertoires so that the CD4 or CD8 identity of scalp clones could be inferred. The table comes from immuneACCESS by way of TCRdb, which keeps in-frame sequences with V and J called. Part of the clones is missing from these tables; in studies checked, under half for an unresolved V gene and the rest for unknown reasons. The V and J calls and the clone size are those of that table, but D and trimming were determined from the DNA. The sample table contains 90,000 to 150,000 clones; only one count was recorded for roughly 50% of them. 25% to 30% of the sample lies in the top ten.

On this clone: Its antigen is not yet known. One base away there is no much larger clone; base qualities are not given.

The sequenced sample was CD8+ T cells sorted from blood, obtained at week 4, from a patient treated with tofacitinib. The chain links TRBV29-1 with TRBJ2-5, with 9 middle bases fitting TRBD1. This TCR derives from a human donor with alopecia areata. The nucleotide sequence reads TGCAGCGTTGAGTTCGCTTACCGGGACAGGGAAGAGACCCAGTACTTC. Translated, this is CSVEFAYRDREETQYF.